Described below is a single T cell receptor (beta chain) sequence and its context. Its target is unknown. This sample was taken from a study of T cell responses to AZD1222 COVID-19 vaccine. The V gene's germline CDR1 is MGHRA and CDR2 YSYEKL. CDR3 length equals 19 residues. V trimming: 0 bases; J trimming: 4 bases; junction bases outside the gene matches: 11. Overall study findings and caveats: Possibly, clonal diversity was underestimated; donors were largely white British and included more females.

Clones were read by immunoSEQ multiplex PCR, and TCRdb kept only the in-frame ones, dropping some. The sample carries tens of thousands of clones, roughly 87% recorded once. Sequences were derived from peripheral blood, sampled on day 0 of AZD1222 vaccination. The receptor comes from an adult in good health. The chain carries TRBV4-1 and TRBJ2-5; 13 bases agree with TRBD2. This CDR3 is CASSQDRIRTSGRGETQYF. The DNA of the CDR3 is TGCGCCAGCAGCCAAGATCGAATCAGGACTAGCGGGAGAGGAGAGACCCAGTACTTC.